This T cell receptor beta chain was found in a study of identical twins. MiXCR, run by TCRdb on the 5' RACE reads, gives a single entry per CDR3 protein. This sample has more than 200,000 distinct CDR3 sequences, with about a tenth found just once. Trimming left V 2 bases short and J 2 bases short, with 13 bases between. CDR3 length equals 15 residues. The V gene's germline CDR1 is LGHDT and CDR2 YNNKEL (reference sequence). This clonotype turned up a few times. Its antigen remains unidentified. Overall study findings and caveats: Among out-of-frame alpha sequences shared by twins, low generation probability occurred in excess.

The sequencing input was memory (CD45RO+) T cells sorted from blood. The gene calls are TRBV3-1 and TRBJ2-7; D assignment may be TRBD1 or TRBD2 (5 bases each). The source of this sequence is a woman between 18 and 30 years old in good health. CDR3 residues: CASSQSGTLTYEQYF. As DNA, the CDR3 is TGTGCCAGCAGCCAATCCGGGACCCTCACCTACGAGCAGTACTTC.